These 27 T cell receptor beta chains were sequenced from one sample in a study of human T cells and chemical hapten exposure. In TCRdb, the RACE reads were re-called with MiXCR into one record per CDR3 protein. The repertoire includes 95,000 to 150,000 distinct CDR3 sequences, approximately 10% of them detected once, and about 2.4% sits in the top ten. Described time point: patch test 3, about 24 weeks after DPC sensitization. As to treatment: therapeutic diphenylcyclopropenone sensitization with weekly scalp DPC. The specimen was whole blood, collected in connection with sensitization to the hapten diphenylcyclopropenone (DPC). The source of these receptors is a woman between 45 and 60 years old with alopecia areata. Some clones in this sample may be carry-over from other donors' samples.

The rearrangement joins TRBV4-1 to TRBJ2-1, with 12 positions matching TRBD2. CDR3 length equals 17 residues. CDR1 is MGHRA and CDR2 is YSYEKL in the germline V gene. With V trimmed by 0 bases and J by 7 bases, 7 bases remained unmatched. The CDR3: CASSQEATSGGLNEQFF. The DNA of the CDR3 is TGCGCCAGCAGCCAAGAAGCAACTAGCGGGGGGTTAAATGAGCAGTTCTTC.

The chain combines TRBV20-1 with TRBJ1-6, with D unresolved. CDR3 length: 15 residues. V lost 5 bases and J lost 0, with 11 bases in between. Germline assignment: CDR1 DFQATT and CDR2 SNEGSKA (reference sequence). In DNA form, the CDR3 reads TGCAGTGCTTCGGACGGGAGCTCCTATAATTCACCCCTCCACTTT. This translates into CSASDGSSYNSPLHF.

The gene calls are TRBV5-1 and TRBJ2-2, with 9 bases fitting TRBD1. The length of the CDR3 is 16 residues. Germline-derived CDR1 and CDR2 are SGHRS and YFSETQ. Losses at the gene ends were 4 bases for V and 5 bases for J; bases not matched to a gene: 9. DNA of the CDR3: TGCGCCAGCAGCAAAGGACAGGGGCGAGGAACCGGGGAGCTGTTTTTT. Residues: CASSKGQGRGTGELFF. Supplemented by reference TRBV5-1 and TRBJ2-2, the full variable domain reads KAGVTQTPRYLIKTRGQQVTLSCSPISGHRSVSWYQQTPGQGLQFLFEYFSETQRNKGNFPGRFSGRQFSNSRSEMNVSTLELGDSALYLCASSKGQGRGTGELFFGEGSRLTVL.

The rearrangement uses TRBV27 and TRBJ2-1; D is unclear. Looked up from germline, CDR1 is MNHEY and CDR2 is SMNVEV (reference sequence). The CDR3 has 13 amino acids. V was shortened by 3 bases and J by 1 base, with 4 bases between the two germline ends. CDR3 sequence reads: CASSFLSYNEQFF. The CDR3 coding sequence is TGTGCCAGCAGTTTCCTGTCCTACAATGAGCAGTTCTTC.

J is TRBJ1-2 and V is TRBV28; D might be TRBD1 (5 bases). Germline CDR1 and CDR2: MDHEN and SYDVKM. V was shortened by 4 bases and J by 2 bases, with 17 bases between the two germline ends. The CDR3 length is 16 residues. CDR3 DNA sequence: TGTGCCAGCAGTTCTGAAAGGGACGGTTACAACTATGGCTACACCTTC. Translated, it gives CASSSERDGYNYGYTF.

This clonotype was seen a few times. The rearrangement uses TRBV29-1 and TRBJ1-2; 9 bases line up with TRBD1. The CDR3 length is 13 residues. CDR1 is SQVTM, CDR2 ANQGSEA, per germline. J was trimmed by 4 bases and V by 7 bases; bases with no gene match: 7. DNA of the CDR3: TGCAGCGCGACAACAGGGGGCCCCTATGGCTACACCTTC. It specifies CSATTGGPYGYTF. The full variable domain, rest sourced from reference TRBV29-1 and TRBJ1-2, is SAVISQKPSRDICQRGTSLTIQCQVDSQVTMMFWYRQQPGQSLTLIATANQGSEATYESGFVIDKFPISRPNLTFSTLTVSNMSPEDSSIYLCSATTGGPYGYTFGSGTRLTVV.

This clonotype was seen at least ten times. The chain is built from TRBV4-3 and TRBJ1-1; D gene unclear. Looked up from germline, CDR1 is LGHNA and CDR2 is YSLEER. V was shortened by 4 bases and J by 7 bases, with 16 bases between the two germline ends. This CDR3 comprises 14 residues. The CDR3, as DNA: TGCGCCAGCAGCCCCCCGACCGGAGCAGTTGAAGCTTTCTTT. Translating it yields CASSPPTGAVEAFF.

The chain combines TRBV6-5 with TRBJ1-5; possibly TRBD1 for D (5 bases). The germline gives CDR1 MNHEY, CDR2 SVGAGI. This CDR3 region has 13 residues. V was trimmed by 6 bases and J by 2 bases, leaving 8 bases between them. The CDR3 DNA reads as TGTGCCAGCAGGGGAGGGGGCAATCAGCCCCAGCATTTT. This sequence encodes CASRGGGNQPQHF.

At least ten counts were recorded for this clonotype. This rearrangement joins TRBV20-1 to TRBJ2-3; TRBD2 is a possible D gene (5 bases). V was pared by 3 bases and J by 5 bases, with 12 bases between. CDR1 and CDR2 from the germline V gene are DFQATT and SNEGSKA (reference sequence). CDR3 length: 13 amino acids. The CDR3 DNA is TGCAGTGCTAGTCGCGGGCACGGAGATACGCAGTATTTT. It encodes CSASRGHGDTQYF.

This clonotype was counted ten times or more. This chain joins TRBV7-2 and TRBJ2-1; no definite D call. CDR1 is SGHTA, CDR2 FQGNSA, per germline. The CDR3 is 16 amino acids. Trimming removed 6 bases from V and 0 bases from J, with 15 bases in between. CDR3 amino acids: CASSGPETSSYNEQFF. Written as DNA, the CDR3 is TGTGCCAGCAGTGGCCCAGAAACCAGCTCCTACAATGAGCAGTTCTTC.

This clonotype was detected ten times or more. CDR3 sequence reads: CASSAGQEWRNTEAFF. The CDR3 nucleotides read TGTGCCAGCAGCGCCGGACAGGAATGGAGAAACACTGAAGCTTTCTTT. The chain uses TRBV9 and TRBJ1-1; 7 positions match TRBD1. The CDR3 spans 16 residues. V gave up 3 bases and J gave up 2 bases; unmatched junction bases: 10. Germline values: CDR1 SGDLS, CDR2 YYNGEE.

V gene TRBV9 combines with J gene TRBJ2-6; 8 nucleotides align to TRBD1. This CDR3 spans 19 amino acids. Germline V CDR1 and CDR2: SGDLS, YYNGEE. Germline trimming cut 4 bases from V and 0 bases from J; bases unmatched to any gene: 12. The chain's CDR3 is CASSSRPGQERSGANVLTF. CDR3 coding DNA: TGTGCCAGCAGCTCCCGACCGGGACAGGAACGCTCTGGGGCCAACGTCCTGACTTTC.

The table lists this clonotype with a few counts. V usage is TRBV7-7 and J usage is TRBJ2-1; D is unresolved. The CDR3 runs 11 residues. V was trimmed by 5 bases and J by 8 bases, leaving 7 bases between them. Germline lookup yields CDR1 SSHAT and CDR2 FNYEAQ (reference sequence). This chain's CDR3 is CASSRFDEQFF. The DNA of the CDR3 is TGTGCCAGCAGCCGCTTCGATGAGCAGTTCTTC.

This clonotype occurred a few times. The V call is TRBV12-3 or TRBV12-4, the J call TRBJ2-3, with 8 bases fitting TRBD1. The junction had 8 bases not matched to a gene; V was cut back by 3 bases and J by 3 bases. This CDR3 contains 16 residues. The CDR3 here is CASSFKATGGTDTQYF. DNA of the CDR3: TGTGCCAGCAGTTTTAAGGCCACAGGGGGGACAGATACGCAGTATTTT.

The chain uses TRBV28 and TRBJ2-7; D possibly matches TRBD1 or TRBD2 (5 bases each). Per germline, CDR1 MDHEN and CDR2 SYDVKM. This CDR3 has 14 amino acids. Trimming shortened V by 2 bases and J by 5 bases, and 13 bases separated the two germline ends. The CDR3 DNA is TGTGCCAGCAGTTTAGGGGGTGAAATCGACGAGCAGTACTTC. This sequence encodes CASSLGGEIDEQYF.

This clonotype was counted many times. The chain has TRBV29-1 and TRBJ1-1; D unresolved. Germline V gene data show CDR1 as SQVTM and CDR2 as ANQGSEA. The CDR3 is made up of 12 amino acids. Between the trimmed V and J ends, which lost 3 bases and 1 base, there was a span of 6 bases. The CDR3 bases are TGCAGCGTTGATTACCAGAACACTGAAGCTTTCTTT. Translation gives CSVDYQNTEAFF.

This clonotype was seen a few times. The chain recombines TRBV12-3 or TRBV12-4 with TRBJ1-1; 11 nucleotides line up with TRBD1. Trimming took 11 bases from V and 4 from J; bases not matched to a gene: 9. CDR3 length: 14 amino acids. The CDR3 loop is CAGGQGGLGTEAFF. The CDR3 DNA is TGTGCCGGGGGACAGGGGGGATTAGGCACTGAAGCTTTCTTT.

This clonotype showed up many times. The genes are TRBV27 and TRBJ2-3; maybe TRBD2 (5 bases). CDR1 MNHEY and CDR2 SMNVEV come from the germline V gene (reference sequence). The CDR3 loop spans 16 amino acids. V lost 5 bases and J lost 2, with 17 bases in between. DNA of the CDR3: TGTGCCAGCAGTGACTATACGGACCTGATCACAGATACGCAGTATTTT. It codes for CASSDYTDLITDTQYF.

This clonotype was seen more than once but under ten times. The CDR3: CASSLGLVGDSPLHF. CDR3 bases: TGCGCCAGCAGCCTCGGACTCGTCGGAGATTCACCCCTCCACTTT. The chain employs TRBV5-1 and TRBJ1-6; D remains unclear. Looked up from germline, CDR1 is SGHRS and CDR2 is YFSETQ. The CDR3 is 15 residues long. With 4 bases removed from V and 8 bases from J, the gap between germline ends came to 16 bases. The full variable domain, rest sourced from reference TRBV5-1 and TRBJ1-6, is KAGVTQTPRYLIKTRGQQVTLSCSPISGHRSVSWYQQTPGQGLQFLFEYFSETQRNKGNFPGRFSGRQFSNSRSEMNVSTLELGDSALYLCASSLGLVGDSPLHFGNGTRLTVT.

This clonotype was counted a few times. The V and J genes are TRBV20-1 and TRBJ2-7; perhaps TRBD1 as D (5 bases). V gave up 7 bases and J gave up 0 bases, with 10 bases separating them. The CDR3 consists of 12 residues. The germline V gene has CDR1 DFQATT and CDR2 SNEGSKA (reference sequence). The CDR3 reads CSGKGVSYEQYF. In DNA form, the CDR3 reads TGCAGTGGGAAAGGGGTCTCCTACGAGCAGTACTTC.

This clonotype was seen more than once but under ten times. This chain connects TRBV6-6 to TRBJ2-3, with D uncertain. Per germline, CDR1 MNHNY and CDR2 SVGAGI (reference sequence). The CDR3 covers 14 residues. The V end lost 8 bases, the J end lost 0 bases, and 12 bases lay between the germline ends. The CDR3 DNA sequence: TGTGCCAGCTGGGAAGCTACTAGCACAGATACGCAGTATTTT. This translates into CASWEATSTDTQYF.

This clonotype was recorded at least ten times. V usage is TRBV20-1 and J usage is TRBJ2-3; TRBD2 agrees at 11 bases. CDR3 size: 16 residues. Germline CDR1 reads DFQATT; CDR2 reads SNEGSKA (reference sequence). Unmatched junction bases numbered 7, after V lost 0 bases and J lost 5 bases. The CDR3 DNA reads TGCAGTGCTAGAGATCGTCTAGCGGGAGGAAGAGATACGCAGTATTTT. Translation gives CSARDRLAGGRDTQYF.

The gene calls are TRBV24-1 and TRBJ2-2; D ambiguous. CDR3 size: 15 residues. V was shortened by 3 bases and J by 4 bases, with 11 bases between the two germline ends. The germline CDR1 and CDR2 sequences are KGHDR and SFDVKD. This CDR3 is CATSDRMVLTGELFF. The CDR3 region has the DNA TGTGCCACCAGTGATAGGATGGTACTCACCGGGGAGCTGTTTTTT.

This chain uses TRBV28 with TRBJ1-4, with TRBD1 as a possible D gene (6 bases). The CDR3 runs to 13 residues. Germline V CDR1 and CDR2: MDHEN, SYDVKM. V was clipped by 5 bases and J by 8 bases, with 12 bases between them. DNA for the CDR3: TGTGCCAGCAGTACAGGGTTCCCGGAAAAACTGTTTTTT. Translated, it gives CASSTGFPEKLFF.

This clonotype was recorded a few times. V gene TRBV4-3 combines with J gene TRBJ1-4; no firm D call. Looked up from germline, CDR1 is LGHNA and CDR2 is YSLEER. The CDR3 runs to 14 residues. V lost 0 bases and J lost 4, with 6 bases in between. CDR3: CASSQEGRNEKLFF. CDR3 nucleotide sequence: TGCGCCAGCAGCCAAGAGGGTCGTAATGAAAAACTGTTTTTT.

Many counts were recorded for this clonotype. J is TRBJ1-5 and V is TRBV12-3 or TRBV12-4, with D possibly being TRBD1 (6 bases). The CDR3 is 15 amino acids. V lost 1 base, J lost 4 bases, and 11 bases lay in between. The CDR3 reads CASSLGGQGNQPQHF. CDR3 sequence (DNA): TGTGCCAGCAGTTTAGGGGGGCAGGGAAATCAGCCCCAGCATTTT.

The chain is built from TRBV20-1 and TRBJ1-6, with no clear D. V lost 1 base, J lost 0 bases, and 7 bases lay in between. Germline loops: CDR1 DFQATT, CDR2 SNEGSKA (reference sequence). The CDR3 spans 15 residues. The CDR3 loop reads CSARVASSYNSPLHF. The DNA for the CDR3 is TGCAGTGCTAGAGTGGCGAGCTCCTATAATTCACCCCTCCACTTT.